The clone carrying this T cell receptor beta chain was observed at least ten times. The sample is drawn from a study of blood T cells in healthy people across ages. PCR was performed a second time for about 7 to 12 cycles using a sample-barcoded 5' primer and a J-beta primer mix. TCRdb reanalysed the 5' RACE reads using MiXCR and keeps one entry per CDR3 protein. Among 760,000 or so distinct CDR3 sequences listed, around a quarter were seen once. All donors came from Russia, were Caucasian and healthy, and spanned ages roughly 6 to 100. These data were likewise used in another study, on T cells of mothers and their children.

The sequence was collected from a boy younger than 18 in good health. The sequenced sample consisted of blood.

CDR3 bases: TGCAGCGTTGAACTCGGGAGCGGCCAAGAGACCCAGTACTTC. Translated, it gives CSVELGSGQETQYF. The V gene is TRBV29-1, the J gene TRBJ2-5; D possibly corresponds to TRBD2 (6 bases). The CDR3 extends over 14 amino acids. Germline loops: CDR1 SQVTM, CDR2 ANQGSEA. Between the trimmed V and J ends, which lost 2 bases and 1 base, there was a span of 11 bases.